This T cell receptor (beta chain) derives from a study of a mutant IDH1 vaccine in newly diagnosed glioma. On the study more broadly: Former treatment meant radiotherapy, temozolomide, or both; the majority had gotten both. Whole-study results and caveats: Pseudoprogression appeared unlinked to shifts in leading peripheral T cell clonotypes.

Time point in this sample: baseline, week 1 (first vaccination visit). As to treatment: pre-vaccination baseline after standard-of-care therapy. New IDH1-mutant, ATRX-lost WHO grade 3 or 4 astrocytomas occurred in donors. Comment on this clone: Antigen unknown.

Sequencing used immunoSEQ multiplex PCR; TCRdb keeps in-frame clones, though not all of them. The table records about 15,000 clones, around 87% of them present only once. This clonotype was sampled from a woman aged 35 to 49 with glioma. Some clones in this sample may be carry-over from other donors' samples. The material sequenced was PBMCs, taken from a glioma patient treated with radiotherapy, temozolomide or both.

CDR3 nucleotide sequence: TGTGCCAGCAGCCCACAGGGGCTAGTCACTGAAGCTTTCTTT. It yields the protein CASSPQGLVTEAFF. The chain links TRBV7-2 to TRBJ1-1, with TRBD1 matching 7 bases. J was trimmed by 4 bases and V by 5 bases; bases with no gene match: 7. In germline, CDR1 is SGHTA, CDR2 FQGNSA. There are 14 residues in the CDR3.